The rows below give T cell receptor beta chains drawn from one sample of a study of T cell responses to AZD1222 COVID-19 vaccine. Sequencing was performed with immunoSEQ multiplex PCR; in TCRdb, only in-frame clones are kept and a portion is missing. Its clone listing holds 150,000 or so clones. The specimen sequenced was peripheral blood. These receptors were collected from an adult in good health. CDR3s leave out the opening cysteine and the closing phenylalanine or tryptophan.

v_call,cdr3_aa
TRBV28,ASNRDPNYGYT
TRBV9,ASSAPGQWGQETQY
TRBV2,ASSPSSGVTDTQY
TRBV7-6,ASSSGTGYNSPLH
TRBV5-5,ASSPWTVTGELF
TRBV5-1,ASSLGDATDTQY
TRBV28,ASRGTGKGYT
TRBV30,AWSAGTVTKETQY
TRBV4-1,ASSHLLHDRATNYGYT
TRBV28,ASSPTPYEQY
TRBV7-8,ASSTAQGNQETQY
TRBV7-8,ASSLVQGAEAF
TRBV15,ATSGGQDLNEKLF
TRBV5-1,ASSTKNVRGGEQF
TRBV28,ASSQTGRTEAF
TRBV9,ASSVVENRANTGELF
TRBV3-1/TRBV3-2,ASSPRTSGVQETQY
TRBV7-6,ASSLGGTGKNIQY
TRBV3-1/TRBV3-2,ASSRTGGRNEQF
TRBV19,ASRGLGWSYNSPLH
TRBV7-9,ASSPGAFSNEKLF
TRBV30,AWTIQGVRTEAF
TRBV18,ASSPLGRGLGANVLT
TRBV4-2,ASSQDSGGANEQY
TRBV10-3,AISDVAGSSETQY
TRBV7-3,ASSSGLAGDTQY
TRBV28,ASSPRRGGQPQH